This T cell receptor (beta chain) was obtained from a study of CD8 T cells in ankylosing spondylitis. This CDR3 is 14 amino acids long. The germline V gene encodes CDR1 GTSNPN and CDR2 SVGIG (reference sequence). Germline trimming cut 0 bases from V and 5 bases from J; bases unmatched to any gene: 4. Note on this clonotype: The antigen is unknown.

TCRdb re-called the 5' RACE reads with MiXCR, one entry per CDR3 protein. The data show around 250,000 distinct CDR3 sequences, with about 18% seen just once and over 25% held by the top ten. Points from the study as a whole: Ankylosing spondylitis blood seemed to carry a telltale TCR beta motif made of several highly homologous variants. Relatively rare in peripheral blood, disease-linked clones were also CD8+. Past research had described some motif variants in reactive arthritis synovial fluid and blood.

The sequencing input was blood, either unsorted or a sorted T cell fraction (not recorded which). The source of this sequence is a male donor with ankylosing spondylitis or in good health (not recorded which). The chain couples TRBV30 to TRBJ2-3, with 8 nucleotides matching TRBD2. In DNA form, the CDR3 reads TGTGCCTGGAGTGTAGCGGGAGTTGGAGATACGCAGTATTTT. The encoded protein is CAWSVAGVGDTQYF.